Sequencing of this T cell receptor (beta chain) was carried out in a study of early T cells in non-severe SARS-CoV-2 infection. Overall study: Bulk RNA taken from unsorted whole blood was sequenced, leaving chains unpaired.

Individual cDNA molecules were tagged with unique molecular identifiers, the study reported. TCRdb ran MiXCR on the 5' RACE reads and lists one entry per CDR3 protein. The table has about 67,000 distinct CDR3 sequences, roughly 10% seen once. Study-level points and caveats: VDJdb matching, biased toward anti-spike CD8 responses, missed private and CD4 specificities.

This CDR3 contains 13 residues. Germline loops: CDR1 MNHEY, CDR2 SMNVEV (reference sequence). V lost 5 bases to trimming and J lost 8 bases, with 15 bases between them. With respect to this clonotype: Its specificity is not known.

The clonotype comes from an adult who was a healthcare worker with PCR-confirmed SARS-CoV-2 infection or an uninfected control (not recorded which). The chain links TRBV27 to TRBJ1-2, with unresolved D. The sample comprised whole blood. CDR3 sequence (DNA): TGTGCCAGCAGTCCCGGTCCCTCCGGGGGCTACACCTTC. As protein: CASSPGPSGGYTF.